The 5 T cell receptor beta chains presented below share a single source sample, sequenced in a study of T cell clusters in autoimmune cytopenias. Multiplex touch-down PCR amplified TRB using TRB-A and TRB-B pools in one tube. Following a re-call of the multiplex PCR reads, TCRdb has one entry per CDR3 protein and lacks DNA. The table lists 2,000 or so distinct CDR3 sequences. Roughly 38,000 genome equivalents of blood DNA were amplified for TRB. These data also featured in a second study, about T cell repertoires in aging, cancer and after chemotherapy.

The material sequenced was peripheral blood. The receptors derive from a human donor with chronic lymphocytic leukemia.

The genes are TRBV5-1 and TRBJ2-7; TCRdb names TRBD1, which stays unverified in the absence of DNA. The germline V gene has CDR1 SGHRS and CDR2 YFSETQ. The CDR3 is 15 residues long. CDR3 protein: CASRPTTGTSSEQYF.

The genes are TRBV20-1 and TRBJ1-4; the TRBD1 assignment by TCRdb is unverifiable without DNA. This CDR3 is 16 amino acids long. Germline lookup yields CDR1 DFQATT and CDR2 SNEGSKA (reference sequence). CDR3 region: CSAPGTGRTTNEKLFF.

The chain links TRBV4-1 to TRBJ1-2; as DNA is missing, the TRBD1 call by TCRdb cannot be tested. The CDR3 totals 16 residues. In germline, CDR1 is MGHRA, CDR2 YSYEKL. The CDR3 protein is CASSRAVTTESYGYTF.

Judged by frequency, this clonotype is medium-sized. J is TRBJ2-5 and V is TRBV19; TCRdb reports TRBD1, a call that lacks DNA to check it against. The CDR3 has 15 amino acids. Per germline, CDR1 LNHDA and CDR2 SQIVND (reference sequence). The CDR3 region is CASSMNRGRSETQYF. Supplemented by reference TRBV19 and TRBJ2-5, the full variable domain reads DGGITQSPKYLFRKEGQNVTLSCEQNLNHDAMYWYRQDPGQGLRLIYYSQIVNDFQKGDIAEGYSVSREKKESFPLTVTSAQKNPTAFYLCASSMNRGRSETQYFGPGTRLLVL.

By frequency, this clonotype registers medium-sized. J is TRBJ2-2 and V is TRBV10-1; no DNA is available, so the TRBD1 call from TCRdb remains unchecked. The CDR3 runs to 14 residues. Germline CDR1 is WNHNN and CDR2 is SYGVQD (reference sequence). The CDR3 spells CASRPSGADGELFF.